The rows below give T cell receptor beta chains drawn from one sample of a study of Ad26.COV2.S vaccination and SARS-CoV-2 variants. Generated by immunoSEQ multiplex PCR, the TCRdb table keeps only in-frame clones and is missing some. The sample records about 680,000 clones, around 92% being singletons. The source material was peripheral blood, sampled in a trial of Ad26.COV2.S vaccine versus placebo. These receptors all stem from a person between 18 and 59 years old who received the Ad26.COV2.S COVID-19 vaccine or a placebo. CDR3s include the opening cysteine and the closing phenylalanine or tryptophan. D genes are given only for firm matches. Part of the rows lack a size; the others show once, few, many or a class for expanded clones.

cdr3_nt cdr3_aa v_call d_call j_call clone_size
TGTGCCACCCAGGGGTCCGGTGAAAAACTGTTTTTT CATQGSGEKLFF TRBV5-5 - TRBJ1-4 -
TGTGCCAGCAGTTACTCGGGCAGTCAGCCCCAGCATTTT CASSYSGSQPQHF TRBV6-6 - TRBJ1-5 -
TGTGCCAGCAGCCGCTCCCCCCGGGACAGGGCCGGTGGCTACACCTTC CASSRSPRDRAGGYTF TRBV14 TRBD1 TRBJ1-2 -
TGTGCCAGCGGTAGGACGGTGAGCACTGAAGCTTTCTTT CASGRTVSTEAFF TRBV27 - TRBJ1-1 -
TGTGCCCGACAGGCAGGGCCGACCTACGAGCAGTACTTC CARQAGPTYEQYF TRBV30 - TRBJ2-7 -
TGTGCCAGTAGCCGGGACAGGGGGCAAAATACGCAGTATTTT CASSRDRGQNTQYF TRBV19 TRBD1 TRBJ2-3 -
TGTGCCAGCAGCTTAGCGGGGATAGCGGACTACAATGAGCAGTTCTTC CASSLAGIADYNEQFF TRBV7-8 - TRBJ2-1 -
TGTGCCAGCAGTTATGAAAACAATCAGCCCCAGCATTTT CASSYENNQPQHF TRBV6-2/TRBV6-3 - TRBJ1-5 -
TGTGCCAGCAGATACGGGACAGGGGGCTCGTATGGCTACACCTTC CASRYGTGGSYGYTF TRBV6-2/TRBV6-3 TRBD1 TRBJ1-2 few
TGTGCCAGCAGTGTGAGGCTCGCCTACGAGCAGTACTTC CASSVRLAYEQYF TRBV2 - TRBJ2-7 -
TGTGCCAGCAGCTTGTGGGAGGATCAGGGGGAAGCTTTCTTT CASSLWEDQGEAFF TRBV5-4 - TRBJ1-1 -
TGTGCCAGCAGCCCCTTAGTTACTAGCACAGATACGCAGTATTTT CASSPLVTSTDTQYF TRBV5-8 - TRBJ2-3 -
TGCGCCAGCAGCTTGGGACAGGGGAGTGCTGGCTACACCTTC CASSLGQGSAGYTF TRBV5-1 TRBD1 TRBJ1-2 -
TGCAGCGCCCCACTCCGGGACAGGGTCTACAATGAGCAGTTCTTC CSAPLRDRVYNEQFF TRBV29-1 TRBD1 TRBJ2-1 -
TGCGCCAGCAGCTTGGCTGACCCTGGGGCCAACGTCCTGACTTTC CASSLADPGANVLTF TRBV5-1 - TRBJ2-6 -
TGTGCCACCAGTGAGTGGGGTCGGGGTGAGCAGTTCTTC CATSEWGRGEQFF TRBV24-1 - TRBJ2-1 -
TGTGCCTGGTACAGGTTCATGAACACTGAAGCTTTCTTT CAWYRFMNTEAFF TRBV30 - TRBJ1-1 once
TGTGCCAGCAGTCCGACAGGACGTAGAAACACCATATATTTT CASSPTGRRNTIYF TRBV25-1 - TRBJ1-3 -
TGTGCCAGCAGTTGTACGGGTGTGAACACTGAAGCTTTCTTT CASSCTGVNTEAFF TRBV11-3 - TRBJ1-1 few
TGTGCCAGCAACCTTATGGGGACTGCCTATGGCTACACCTTC CASNLMGTAYGYTF TRBV6-5 - TRBJ1-2 few
TGTGCCACCGCTCAGACAGGGCGCACTGAAGCTTTCTTT CATAQTGRTEAFF TRBV24-1 TRBD1 TRBJ1-1 -
TGTGCCTGGAGTTCAGCCAGGGGGAATCAGCCCCAGCATTTT CAWSSARGNQPQHF TRBV30 TRBD1 TRBJ1-5 -
TGTGCCAGCAGCCCGCGGGTTGACAATGAGCAGTTCTTC CASSPRVDNEQFF TRBV7-2 - TRBJ2-1 -
TGCGCCAGCAGCGTCACAGCGGGAGGAGGCTACGAGCAGTACTTC CASSVTAGGGYEQYF TRBV5-1 TRBD2 TRBJ2-7 -
TGTGCCAGCAGTGACCAGGGGCGAAACTATGGCTACACCTTC CASSDQGRNYGYTF TRBV25-1 - TRBJ1-2 once
TGTGCCAGCAGCTTCCGGCTAGCGCCACGAGGTGAGCAGTTCTTC CASSFRLAPRGEQFF TRBV5-8 - TRBJ2-1 -
TGTGCCAGCAGCCGGTTGTTCCGGGAGACCCAGTACTTC CASSRLFRETQYF TRBV7-2 - TRBJ2-5 -
TGTGCCAGCAGCCAAGACAAGTACACCGGGGAGCTGTTTTTT CASSQDKYTGELFF TRBV4-2 - TRBJ2-2 -
TGCAGCGTTGTCCCCGACAGTAACACCGGGGAGCTGTTTTTT CSVVPDSNTGELFF TRBV29-1 - TRBJ2-2 -
TGTGCCAGCAGGTTGGGGTCCTATAATTCACCCCTCCACTTT CASRLGSYNSPLHF TRBV27 - TRBJ1-6 -
TGTGCCAGCAGCCCTCGTCTTACCGCCGAGACCCAGTACTTC CASSPRLTAETQYF TRBV3-1/TRBV3-2 - TRBJ2-5 -
TGTGCCAGCAGCCCGGGGACATCCCAGTTCTTC CASSPGTSQFF TRBV7-9 - TRBJ2-1 -
TGTGCCAGCAGCTTAGGGGGTCCTGGAAACACCATATATTTT CASSLGGPGNTIYF TRBV11-2 - TRBJ1-3 -
TGTGCCACCACCCCGTCGGGGGGACAGAACAATCAGCCCCAGCATTTT CATTPSGGQNNQPQHF TRBV19 TRBD1 TRBJ1-5 -
TGTGCCACCAGCAGAGAGGGCAGAAACACAGATACGCAGTATTTT CATSREGRNTDTQYF TRBV15 - TRBJ2-3 -
TGTGCCATCACCGCGGGTGGTCTAGACGGCTCAGATACGCAGTATTTT CAITAGGLDGSDTQYF TRBV10-3 - TRBJ2-3 -
TGCGCCAGCAGCCAAGATAAGGAGGGCACTGAAGCTTTCTTT CASSQDKEGTEAFF TRBV4-1 - TRBJ1-1 -
TGCGCCAGCAGCTTGGACCCTAGCTTGGGGACAGATACGCAGTATTTT CASSLDPSLGTDTQYF TRBV5-1 - TRBJ2-3 -
TGCGCCAGCAGTGAGTTTGCGGGAGCCATTCAAGAGACCCAGTACTTC CASSEFAGAIQETQYF TRBV10-2 TRBD2 TRBJ2-5 -
TGTGCCAGCAGCCAGGCCGTCGCCAGCTCCTATAATTCACCCCTCCACTTT CASSQAVASSYNSPLHF TRBV3-1/TRBV3-2 - TRBJ1-6 -
TGTGCCAGCAGCTATCAGGGGACCAACTACGAGCAGTACTTC CASSYQGTNYEQYF TRBV7-2 - TRBJ2-7 -
TGTGCCAGTAGTATCTTACTATTTACCTACAATGAGCAGTTCTTC CASSILLFTYNEQFF TRBV19 - TRBJ2-1 -
TGTGCCAGCAGCCTGGGGGGGGCCAACACCGGGGAGCTGTTTTTT CASSLGGANTGELFF TRBV5-4 - TRBJ2-2 -
TGTGCCAGCAGACCCGGACTAGCGGGAGCCCCCAATGAGCAGTTCTTC CASRPGLAGAPNEQFF TRBV7-9 TRBD2 TRBJ2-1 -